The 20 T cell receptor beta chains in this list originate from one sample, sequenced in a study of OX40 agonist ivuxolimab in advanced cancers. Measured with immunoSEQ multiplex PCR; TCRdb has only the in-frame clones, and not every one. The data show some 80,000 clones, with 80% to 90% seen just once and just under 2% held by the top ten. The specimen comprised CD4+ or CD8+ T cells sorted from blood, sampled in a trial of the OX40 agonist ivuxolimab. The receptors stem from an adult with an advanced solid tumor such as melanoma, head and neck, liver or kidney cancer.

The genes are TRBV5-1 and TRBJ1-2; TRBD1 is a possible D gene (5 bases). CDR3 length equals 16 residues. Trimming removed 4 bases from V and 4 bases from J, with 20 bases in between. Per the germline V gene, CDR1 is SGHRS and CDR2 is YFSETQ. For the CDR3, the DNA is TGCGCCAGCAGCCCTGGGGACTCCCGAGAATTCTATGGCTACACCTTC. It yields the protein CASSPGDSREFYGYTF.

The chain couples TRBV28 to TRBJ2-3, with a possible D match to TRBD1 (6 bases). There are 16 residues in the CDR3. The germline V gene encodes CDR1 MDHEN and CDR2 SYDVKM. V was shortened by 2 bases and J by 3 bases, with 15 bases between the two germline ends. The chain's CDR3 is CASSLGLNRATDTQYF. CDR3 coding DNA: TGTGCCAGCAGTTTAGGGCTGAACAGGGCAACAGATACGCAGTATTTT.

This rearrangement joins TRBV6-5 to TRBJ2-2, with TRBD2 identical over 11 bases. After removal of 6 bases from V and 6 bases from J, the junction contained 6 bases not matched to a gene. Per the germline V gene, CDR1 is MNHEY and CDR2 is SVGAGI. The CDR3 runs to 15 residues. The CDR3 loop reads CASSSLAGGAGELFF. The CDR3 DNA is TGTGCCAGCAGCTCCCTAGCGGGGGGCGCCGGGGAGCTGTTTTTT.

V is TRBV7-9 and J is TRBJ2-7; TRBD1 matches 12 bases. J gave up 7 bases and V 5 bases, and 9 bases lay outside the gene matches. The CDR3 spans 15 residues. The germline gives CDR1 SEHNR, CDR2 FQNEAQ (reference sequence). CDR3 nucleotides: TGTGCCAGCAGCCCCGTCGGGACAGGGGGCGAAGAGCAGTACTTC. Translating gives CASSPVGTGGEEQYF.

The J gene is TRBJ2-5, the V gene TRBV9; D is possibly TRBD1 (6 bases). V was pared by 4 bases and J by 5 bases, with 18 bases between. This CDR3 is built from 15 residues. The germline CDR1 and CDR2 sequences are SGDLS and YYNGEE. DNA for the CDR3: TGTGCCAGCAGCCCCAGAGGGCCCCAGGGGGAGACCCAGTACTTC. Its translation is CASSPRGPQGETQYF.

V is TRBV28 and J is TRBJ2-7; 7 bases are shared with TRBD1. With V trimmed by 6 bases and J by 7 bases, 15 bases remained unmatched. This CDR3 comprises 15 residues. Looked up from germline, CDR1 is MDHEN and CDR2 is SYDVKM. The CDR3 is CASSVTTGPAEEQYF. The CDR3 DNA follows: TGTGCCAGCAGCGTAACGACAGGGCCCGCCGAGGAGCAGTACTTC. Variable domain in full (rest from reference TRBV28 and TRBJ2-7): DVKVTQSSRYLVKRTGEKVFLECVQDMDHENMFWYRQDPGLGLRLIYFSYDVKMKEKGDIPEGYSVSREKKERFSLILESASTNQTSMYLCASSVTTGPAEEQYFGPGTRLTVT.

The chain is built from TRBV6-1 and TRBJ1-5, with 7 bases identical to TRBD1. This CDR3 spans 15 amino acids. Germline trimming cut 4 bases from V and 0 bases from J; bases unmatched to any gene: 3. Per the germline V gene, CDR1 is MNHNS and CDR2 is SASEGT. The CDR3 protein is CASSGDRASNQPQHF. Here the CDR3 DNA reads TGTGCCAGCAGTGGGGACAGAGCTAGCAATCAGCCCCAGCATTTT.

The V gene is TRBV29-1, the J gene TRBJ1-1; 7 bases agree with TRBD1. CDR1 and CDR2 (germline): SQVTM, ANQGSEA. J was trimmed by 7 bases and V by 6 bases; bases with no gene match: 5. CDR3 size: 11 residues. In DNA form, the CDR3 reads TGCAGCGTAACAGGGGACTATGAAGCTTTCTTT. Protein sequence: CSVTGDYEAFF.

The V call is TRBV25-1, the J call TRBJ2-5, with 8 bases lining up with TRBD1. The V gene end was trimmed by 1 base and the J gene end by 1 base; junction bases not matched to a gene: 8. The CDR3 is 17 amino acids. CDR1 and CDR2 (germline): MGHDK, SYGVNS. The CDR3 reads CASSEWGVGTGQETQYF. CDR3 sequence (DNA): TGTGCCAGCAGTGAATGGGGGGTCGGGACAGGCCAAGAGACCCAGTACTTC.

The chain employs TRBV11-2 and TRBJ1-4; D remains unclear. Germline V gives CDR1 SGHAT, CDR2 FQNNGV. This CDR3 contains 13 residues. V was shortened by 1 base and J by 8 bases, with 8 bases between the two germline ends. CDR3 protein: CASSLVTQEKLFF. The CDR3 bases are TGTGCCAGCAGCTTAGTGACACAAGAAAAACTGTTTTTT.

This clone occurred once. The rearrangement joins TRBV2 to TRBJ1-1; a weak D match, TRBD1 (5 bases). The CDR3 extends over 12 amino acids. Germline V gene sequence: CDR1 SNHLY, CDR2 FYNNEI. Trimming stripped 6 bases from V and 0 bases from J, with 5 bases between. CDR3 nucleotide sequence: TGTGCCAGCAGCAGGGTGAACACTGAAGCTTTCTTT. Protein: CASSRVNTEAFF.

The genes are TRBV28 and TRBJ1-1; the D is unclear. Trimming removed 2 bases from V and 10 bases from J, with 14 bases in between. Germline V gene lookup returns CDR1 MDHEN and CDR2 SYDVKM. The length of the CDR3 is 13 residues. The CDR3 protein is CASSLNSGFGAFF. The DNA for the CDR3 is TGTGCCAGCAGTTTAAACTCGGGGTTTGGAGCTTTCTTT.

J is TRBJ2-1 and V is TRBV15; D is possibly TRBD1 (7 bases). V lost 2 bases and J lost 10, with 18 bases in between. Germline loops: CDR1 LNHNV, CDR2 YYDKDF (reference sequence). The CDR3 is 15 amino acids. In DNA form, the CDR3 reads TGTGCCACCAGCAGATTTGGGACAGATGGGGGGGAGCAGTTCTTC. Residues: CATSRFGTDGGEQFF.

The chain recombines TRBV18 with TRBJ2-7, with a possible D match to TRBD1 (6 bases). Trimming shortened V by 4 bases and J by 4 bases, and 8 bases separated the two germline ends. Germline-derived CDR1 and CDR2 are KGHSH and LQKENI. The CDR3 is made up of 12 amino acids. The CDR3 protein is CASSRTEYEQYF. In DNA, the CDR3 is TGTGCCAGCTCACGGACAGAGTACGAGCAGTACTTC.

This chain joins TRBV7-2 and TRBJ1-2; the match to TRBD1 covers 8 bases. Germline trimming cut 1 base from V and 6 bases from J; bases unmatched to any gene: 7. CDR1 and CDR2 (germline): SGHTA, FQGNSA. The CDR3 length is 15 residues. The CDR3 reads CASSLVVDRDDGYTF. CDR3 bases: TGTGCCAGCAGCTTAGTCGTGGACAGGGACGATGGCTACACCTTC. The full variable domain, its missing parts supplied by reference TRBV7-2 and TRBJ1-2, is GAGVSQSPSNKVTEKGKDVELRCDPISGHTALYWYRQSLGQGLEFLIYFQGNSAPDKSGLPSDRFSAERTGGSVSTLTIQRTQQEDSAVYLCASSLVVDRDDGYTFGSGTRLTVV.

The chain links TRBV4-1 to TRBJ1-6; D may be TRBD1 (6 bases). Germline CDR1 and CDR2: MGHRA and YSYEKL. CDR3 length equals 16 residues. The germline V and J ends were trimmed by 0 bases and 6 bases, with 12 bases remaining between them. The CDR3 DNA sequence: TGCGCCAGCAGCCAAGAAAGCACAGGGCCTAATTCACCCCTCCACTTT. Translating gives CASSQESTGPNSPLHF.

J is TRBJ1-5 and V is TRBV30, with D tentatively TRBD1 (5 bases). Trimming took off 5 bases at V and 7 bases at J, with 18 bases between the two ends. CDR3 length: 14 amino acids. Germline V gene sequence: CDR1 GTSNPN, CDR2 SVGIG (reference sequence). The CDR3 DNA reads TGTGCCTGGGGGAGGGGAGACGCTTCCCAGCCCCAGCATTTT. This codes for CAWGRGDASQPQHF.

The V and J genes are TRBV6-1 and TRBJ1-2; D not certain. Germline CDR1 and CDR2: MNHNS and SASEGT. The V end was cut by 7 bases, the J end by 0 bases, with 12 bases between. The CDR3 totals 14 residues. DNA of the CDR3: TGTGCCAGCACAAGGGCGGTTGCTAACTATGGCTACACCTTC. Translating it yields CASTRAVANYGYTF.

This clone appeared a few times. The CDR3, as DNA: TGTGCCAGCAGTTACTCCCGCGGGGTCGACGGATCACCCCTCCACTTT. Its translation is CASSYSRGVDGSPLHF. The V and J genes are TRBV6-5 and TRBJ1-6; no clear D gene. Looked up from germline, CDR1 is MNHEY and CDR2 is SVGAGI. CDR3 size: 16 residues. The V and J ends lost 0 bases and 10 bases respectively, with 16 bases between them.

V usage is TRBV6-5 and J usage is TRBJ2-7, with D tentatively TRBD1 or TRBD2 (5 bases each). With 6 bases removed from V and 3 bases from J, the gap between germline ends came to 12 bases. The CDR3 totals 13 residues. The germline V gene has CDR1 MNHEY and CDR2 SVGAGI. CDR3 DNA: TGTGCCAGCAGCCCGGGGCAGAACTACGAGCAGTACTTC. As protein: CASSPGQNYEQYF.